Presented here are 26 T cell receptor beta chains from one specimen sequenced in a study of shared clonotypes between healthy human individuals. Some clones are missing from TCRdb's copy, which holds only in-frame ones; the method was immunoSEQ multiplex PCR. The sample yields around 300,000 clones, roughly 84% seen once. Material for sequencing was memory CD8+ T cells sorted from blood. The subset is: CD45RO+ cells pooled with CCR7-negative TemRA cells. The receptors derive from a man aged 18-30 years in good health.

In this sample, this clone turned up once. V and J are TRBV10-2 and TRBJ2-7, with D possibly matching TRBD2 (6 bases). Per the germline V gene, CDR1 is WSHSY and CDR2 is SAAADI. CDR3 length: 14 amino acids. The V end lost 4 bases, the J end lost 6 bases, and 16 bases lay between the germline ends. CDR3 protein: CASSADTLAAEQYF. CDR3 coding DNA: TGCGCCAGCAGTGCTGACACACTAGCCGCCGAGCAGTACTTC.

The sample holds many counts of this clone. The chain is built from TRBV11-1 and TRBJ2-5; TRBD2 matches at 13 bases. Germline V gene data show CDR1 as SGHAT and CDR2 as FQDESV (reference sequence). This CDR3 contains 15 residues. The trim removed 3 bases at V and 5 bases at J, leaving 3 bases unmatched. The CDR3 DNA reads TGTGCCAGCAGCTTTACTAGCGGGGGGGCCGAGACCCAGTACTTC. Amino acid sequence: CASSFTSGGAETQYF.

The chain has TRBV4-3 and TRBJ2-1, with 8 bases identical to TRBD2. The CDR3 is made up of 20 amino acids. CDR1 LGHNA and CDR2 YSLEER come from the germline V gene. J lost 0 bases, V lost 4 bases, and 17 bases had no gene match. The CDR3 DNA follows: TGCGCCAGCAGCCTCTCCTTTGCGGGAGGCCCGACAAGCTCCTACAATGAGCAGTTCTTC. Its protein is CASSLSFAGGPTSSYNEQFF.

The chain joins TRBV7-9 to TRBJ2-4, with D maybe TRBD1 (5 bases). CDR1 is SEHNR and CDR2 is FQNEAQ in the germline V gene (reference sequence). The CDR3 has 16 residues. Trimming stripped 5 bases from V and 6 bases from J, with 20 bases between. The CDR3, as DNA: TGTGCCAGCAGCCCCCCTTTCAGGGCTCCGGTAAACATTCAGTACTTC. Protein product: CASSPPFRAPVNIQYF.

There are a few counts of this clone. This chain connects TRBV19 to TRBJ2-1; 10 positions match TRBD1. The V and J ends lost 8 bases and 9 bases, in that order; junction bases with no gene match: 10. Germline CDR1 is LNHDA and CDR2 is SQIVND (reference sequence). The CDR3 covers 14 residues. The CDR3 DNA follows: TGTGCCAGTCGAACGGGACAGGGGATCGGTGAGCAGTTCTTC. This gives the protein CASRTGQGIGEQFF. Full variable domain (missing parts from reference TRBV19 and TRBJ2-1): DGGITQSPKYLFRKEGQNVTLSCEQNLNHDAMYWYRQDPGQGLRLIYYSQIVNDFQKGDIAEGYSVSREKKESFPLTVTSAQKNPTAFYLCASRTGQGIGEQFFGPGTRLTVL.

V and J are TRBV27 and TRBJ2-7, with D perhaps TRBD1 (6 bases). The CDR3 loop spans 16 amino acids. V was cut by 5 bases and J by 2 bases, with 19 bases left in between. Germline V gives CDR1 MNHEY, CDR2 SMNVEV (reference sequence). CDR3 coding DNA: TGTGCCAGCAGTATACAGGGAGTTGGGCTTACCTACGAGCAGTACTTC. Its protein is CASSIQGVGLTYEQYF.

This clone was counted between two and nine times. The V gene is TRBV6-1, the J gene TRBJ1-1; D gene unclear. This CDR3 comprises 16 residues. Between the trimmed V and J ends, which lost 2 bases and 4 bases, there was a span of 17 bases. Germline CDR1 reads MNHNS; CDR2 reads SASEGT. CDR3 nucleotides: TGTGCCAGCAGTGAAAGCTGGGGAGAGCGACGCACTGAAGCTTTCTTT. It codes for CASSESWGERRTEAFF.

The chain joins TRBV7-9 to TRBJ2-3; D tentatively fits TRBD1 or TRBD2 (5 bases each). The germline gives CDR1 SEHNR, CDR2 FQNEAQ (reference sequence). The CDR3 covers 15 residues. V gave up 2 bases and J gave up 2 bases, with 11 bases separating them. In DNA form, the CDR3 reads TGTGCCAGCAGCTTATATGGGGGTGACACAGATACGCAGTATTTT. Translated: CASSLYGGDTDTQYF. The full variable domain, completed using reference TRBV7-9 and TRBJ2-3, is DTGVSQNPRHKITKRGQNVTFRCDPISEHNRLYWYRQTLGQGPEFLTYFQNEAQLEKSRLLSDRFSAERPKGSFSTLEIQRTEQGDSAMYLCASSLYGGDTDTQYFGPGTRLTVL.

This chain joins TRBV7-9 and TRBJ1-4; maybe TRBD1 (6 bases). The V gene lost 5 bases and the J gene lost 2 bases, with 18 bases spanning the gap. CDR3 size: 17 residues. From germline, CDR1 is SEHNR and CDR2 FQNEAQ (reference sequence). Here the CDR3 DNA reads TGTGCCAGCAGCCCGGGGGCAGAGGGGCCGACTAATGAAAAACTGTTTTTT. Its protein product is CASSPGAEGPTNEKLFF.

This clone was recorded only once. V usage is TRBV10-3 and J usage is TRBJ1-2; possible D gene TRBD1, 6 bases. The V and J ends lost 0 bases and 6 bases respectively, with 11 bases between them. Germline CDR1 ENHRY, CDR2 SYGVKD. This CDR3 is built from 14 residues. In DNA, the CDR3 is TGTGCCATCAGTGAGTCGAACAGGGACCATGGCTACACCTTC. Translated: CAISESNRDHGYTF.

The V and J genes are TRBV4-1 and TRBJ1-4; no definite D call. This CDR3 is built from 15 residues. CDR1 and CDR2 from the germline V gene are MGHRA and YSYEKL. Trimming cost V 2 bases and J 8 bases, with 15 bases left between them. The CDR3 DNA follows: TGCGCCAGCAGCCAACACACTGAGGGAGAAGAAAAACTGTTTTTT. Translation gives CASSQHTEGEEKLFF.

The genes are TRBV30 and TRBJ1-6; perhaps TRBD1 as D (5 bases). CDR1 and CDR2 (germline): GTSNPN, SVGIG (reference sequence). The CDR3 is made up of 16 amino acids. The ends were cut back, 0 bases at V and 9 bases at J, with 18 bases in the middle. In nucleotides, the CDR3 is TGTGCCTGGAGTGTACACCCGGGACCCCCCGCTTCACCCCTCCACTTT. Its protein is CAWSVHPGPPASPLHF.

The rearrangement links TRBV20-1 to TRBJ2-3; D is uncertain. V lost 5 bases and J 3 bases, leaving 6 bases between the germline ends. The CDR3 consists of 11 residues. Germline values: CDR1 DFQATT, CDR2 SNEGSKA (reference sequence). The CDR3 nucleotides read TGCAGTGCTCCCGTGACAGATACGCAGTATTTT. As protein: CSAPVTDTQYF.

J is TRBJ2-7 and V is TRBV15; unclear D gene. The CDR3 spans 13 residues. Trimming took off 1 base at V and 6 bases at J, with 10 bases between the two ends. The germline V gene encodes CDR1 LNHNV and CDR2 YYDKDF (reference sequence). The CDR3 sequence: CATSRGHQIEQYF. CDR3 nucleotides: TGTGCCACCAGCAGAGGACATCAGATCGAGCAGTACTTC.

CDR3 region: CASSTGQGLELAGYTF. CDR3 nucleotide sequence: TGTGCCAGCAGCACCGGACAGGGACTAGAATTGGCGGGCTACACCTTC. This chain uses TRBV13 with TRBJ1-2; TRBD1 agrees at 8 bases. The CDR3 loop spans 16 amino acids. The trim removed 5 bases at V and 8 bases at J, leaving 16 bases unmatched. The V gene's germline CDR1 is PRHDT and CDR2 FYEKMQ (reference sequence). Complete variable domain (other parts from reference TRBV13 and TRBJ1-2): AAGVIQSPRHLIKEKRETATLKCYPIPRHDTVYWYQQGPGQDPQFLISFYEKMQSDKGSIPDRFSAQQFSDYHSELNMSSLELGDSALYFCASSTGQGLELAGYTFGSGTRLTVV.

J is TRBJ2-7 and V is TRBV29-1; 9 bases fit TRBD2. This CDR3 spans 14 amino acids. Unmatched junction bases numbered 6, after V lost 2 bases and J lost 4 bases. From germline, CDR1 is SQVTM and CDR2 ANQGSEA. The CDR3 reads CSVERREGLYEQYF. CDR3 bases: TGCAGCGTTGAAAGGCGGGAGGGCCTGTACGAGCAGTACTTC.

The CDR3 reads CASSWGYEQFF. The CDR3 DNA reads TGTGCCAGCAGTTGGGGCTATGAGCAGTTCTTC. The V and J genes are TRBV27 and TRBJ2-1; a possible D gene is TRBD1 (5 bases). Per germline, CDR1 MNHEY and CDR2 SMNVEV (reference sequence). The germline V and J ends were trimmed by 4 bases and 8 bases, with 6 bases remaining between them. This CDR3 contains 11 residues.

This clone was detected only once. This chain uses TRBV10-2 with TRBJ2-5; D is unresolved. V dropped 3 bases and J dropped 4 bases, with 3 bases sitting between them. The CDR3 consists of 11 residues. From germline, CDR1 is WSHSY and CDR2 SAAADI. The CDR3 loop reads CASSEIETQYF. CDR3 in DNA: TGCGCCAGCAGTGAAATAGAGACCCAGTACTTC.

The chain has TRBV5-6 and TRBJ2-3, with a weak D call TRBD1 (5 bases). The V end lost 4 bases, the J end lost 2 bases, and 14 bases lay between the germline ends. Looked up from germline, CDR1 is SGHDT and CDR2 is YYEEEE. The CDR3 runs 15 residues. CDR3 sequence (DNA): TGTGCCAGCAGCCCCGTGGACACTATCACAGATACGCAGTATTTT. Translating gives CASSPVDTITDTQYF.

The chain carries TRBV27 and TRBJ2-7; D gene uncertain. There are 14 residues in the CDR3. V dropped 0 bases and J dropped 3 bases, with 9 bases sitting between them. Germline lookup yields CDR1 MNHEY and CDR2 SMNVEV (reference sequence). This CDR3 is CASSLSDAFYEQYF. CDR3 DNA sequence: TGTGCCAGCAGTTTATCGGACGCCTTCTACGAGCAGTACTTC.

The chain combines TRBV27 with TRBJ2-7, with no clear D. Germline V gives CDR1 MNHEY, CDR2 SMNVEV (reference sequence). The V end was cut by 3 bases, the J end by 0 bases, with 12 bases between. There are 15 residues in the CDR3. The CDR3 loop reads CASSFSDPDSYEQYF. The CDR3 DNA sequence: TGTGCCAGCAGTTTCTCGGACCCCGACTCCTACGAGCAGTACTTC.

This rearrangement joins TRBV5-6 to TRBJ1-2; no clear D. The length of the CDR3 is 16 residues. Trimming took off 3 bases at V and 6 bases at J, with 21 bases between the two ends. CDR1 is SGHDT, CDR2 YYEEEE, per germline. CDR3 bases: TGTGCCAGCAGCTGCTGGCGGACCGGGCTGGGCCATGGCTACACCTTC. Its translation is CASSCWRTGLGHGYTF.

The chain recombines TRBV5-8 with TRBJ1-2, with a weak D call TRBD1 (6 bases). Per germline, CDR1 SGHTS and CDR2 YDEGEE. CDR3 length equals 14 residues. Trimming pared 4 bases from V and 8 bases from J, leaving 18 bases between. The CDR3 region has the DNA TGTGCCAGCAGCATTGGACAGATCGAGGTCGGCTACACCTTC. This gives the protein CASSIGQIEVGYTF. Combining the CDR3 with reference TRBV5-8 and TRBJ1-2 gives the whole variable domain EAGVTQSPTHLIKTRGQQATLRCSPISGHTSVYWYQQALGLGLQFLLWYDEGEERNRGNFPPRFSGRQFPNYSSELNVNALELEDSALYLCASSIGQIEVGYTFGSGTRLTVV.

The chain combines TRBV19 with TRBJ1-6; D gene unclear. The CDR3 is made up of 15 amino acids. Germline V gene data show CDR1 as LNHDA and CDR2 as SQIVND (reference sequence). Trimming cost V 6 bases and J 9 bases, with 18 bases left between them. The CDR3 bases are TGTGCCAGTAGCCCGGACTCCCTACCGGGTTCACCCCTCCACTTT. Protein product: CASSPDSLPGSPLHF.

The chain links TRBV4-1 to TRBJ2-1; 10 positions agree with TRBD2. Germline lookup yields CDR1 MGHRA and CDR2 YSYEKL. CDR3 length equals 15 residues. With 6 bases clipped from V and 8 bases from J, the junction kept 10 bases outside the gene matches. The DNA for the CDR3 is TGCGCCAGCAGGCCCATAGCGGGAGGCCCCCATGAGCAGTTCTTC. Its translation is CASRPIAGGPHEQFF.

The genes are TRBV27 and TRBJ2-1, with TRBD2 matching 10 bases. This CDR3 region has 13 residues. J was trimmed by 7 bases and V by 6 bases; bases with no gene match: 3. CDR1 is MNHEY and CDR2 is SMNVEV in the germline V gene (reference sequence). The CDR3 DNA follows: TGTGCCAGCAGATCACTAGCGGGGAATGAGCAGTTCTTC. As protein: CASRSLAGNEQFF.